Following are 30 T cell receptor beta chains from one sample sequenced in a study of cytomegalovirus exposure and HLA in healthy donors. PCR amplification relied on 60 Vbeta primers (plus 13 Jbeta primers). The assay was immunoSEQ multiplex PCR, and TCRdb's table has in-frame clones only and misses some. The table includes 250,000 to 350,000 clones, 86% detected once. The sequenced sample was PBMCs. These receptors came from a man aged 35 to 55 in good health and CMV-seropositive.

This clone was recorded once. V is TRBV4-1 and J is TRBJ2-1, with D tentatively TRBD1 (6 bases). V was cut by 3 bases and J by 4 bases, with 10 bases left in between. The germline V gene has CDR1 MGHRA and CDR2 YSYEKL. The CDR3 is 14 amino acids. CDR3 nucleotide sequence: TGCGCCAGCAGCCAGGACAGAGTTTACAATGAGCAGTTCTTC. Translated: CASSQDRVYNEQFF.

The DNA for the CDR3 is TGTGCCAGTAGTATATTTGAGGGATTTGGCACTGAAGCTTTCTTT. It yields the protein CASSIFEGFGTEAFF. The chain carries TRBV19 and TRBJ1-1; D gene uncertain. The CDR3 spans 15 residues. The germline V and J ends were trimmed by 2 bases and 4 bases, with 14 bases remaining between them. Germline V gene data show CDR1 as LNHDA and CDR2 as SQIVND (reference sequence).

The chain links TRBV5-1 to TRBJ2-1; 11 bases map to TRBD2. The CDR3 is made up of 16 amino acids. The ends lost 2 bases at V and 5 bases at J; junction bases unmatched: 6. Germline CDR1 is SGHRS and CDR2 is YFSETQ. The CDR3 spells CASSLELAGENNEQFF. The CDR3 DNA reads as TGCGCCAGCAGCTTAGAACTAGCGGGAGAAAACAATGAGCAGTTCTTC.

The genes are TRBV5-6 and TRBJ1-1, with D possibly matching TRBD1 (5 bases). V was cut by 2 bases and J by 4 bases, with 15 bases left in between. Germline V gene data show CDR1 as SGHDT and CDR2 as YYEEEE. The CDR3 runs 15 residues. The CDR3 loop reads CASSFRASGATEAFF. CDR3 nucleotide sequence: TGTGCCAGCAGCTTTCGAGCAAGTGGGGCCACTGAAGCTTTCTTT.

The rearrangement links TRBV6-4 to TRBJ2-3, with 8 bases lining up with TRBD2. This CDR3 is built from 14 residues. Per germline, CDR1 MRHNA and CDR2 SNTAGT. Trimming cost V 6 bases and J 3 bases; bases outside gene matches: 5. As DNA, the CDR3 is TGTGCCAGCAGCCCGGGACTAGTGACAGATACGCAGTATTTT. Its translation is CASSPGLVTDTQYF.

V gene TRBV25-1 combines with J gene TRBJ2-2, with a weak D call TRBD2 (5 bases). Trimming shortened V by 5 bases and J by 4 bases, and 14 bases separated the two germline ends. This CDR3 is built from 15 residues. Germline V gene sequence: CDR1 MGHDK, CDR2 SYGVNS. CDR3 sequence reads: CASSFPGSTTGELFF. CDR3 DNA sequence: TGTGCCAGCAGTTTCCCGGGGTCGACCACCGGGGAGCTGTTTTTT.

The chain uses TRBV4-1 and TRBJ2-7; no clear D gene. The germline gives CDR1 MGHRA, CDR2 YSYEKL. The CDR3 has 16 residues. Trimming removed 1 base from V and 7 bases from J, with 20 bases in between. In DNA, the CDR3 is TGCGCCAGCAGCCAAGCCGTGTTCCCTTCTACGAGGGAGCAGTACTTC. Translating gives CASSQAVFPSTREQYF.

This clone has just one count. CDR3 DNA sequence: TGTGCCAGCAGCGGGACTAGCCGGGAGACCCAGTACTTC. Protein product: CASSGTSRETQYF. The chain links TRBV6-1 to TRBJ2-5; TRBD2 matches 9 bases. Germline V gene lookup returns CDR1 MNHNS and CDR2 SASEGT. V lost 6 bases and J lost 5; bases outside the gene matches: 4. The CDR3 has 13 residues.

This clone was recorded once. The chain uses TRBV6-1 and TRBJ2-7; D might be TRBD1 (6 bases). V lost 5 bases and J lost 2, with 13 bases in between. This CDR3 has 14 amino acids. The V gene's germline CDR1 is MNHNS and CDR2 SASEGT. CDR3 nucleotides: TGTGCCAGCAGTACCCAGGGGATCCCCTACGAGCAGTACTTC. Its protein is CASSTQGIPYEQYF.

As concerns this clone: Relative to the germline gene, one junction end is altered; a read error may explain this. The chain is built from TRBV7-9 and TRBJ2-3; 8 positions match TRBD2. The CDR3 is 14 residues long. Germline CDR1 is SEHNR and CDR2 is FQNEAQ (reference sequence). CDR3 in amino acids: CSSSSGRGSDTQYF. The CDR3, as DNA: TGTTCCAGCTCATCCGGGAGGGGTTCAGATACGCAGTATTTT.

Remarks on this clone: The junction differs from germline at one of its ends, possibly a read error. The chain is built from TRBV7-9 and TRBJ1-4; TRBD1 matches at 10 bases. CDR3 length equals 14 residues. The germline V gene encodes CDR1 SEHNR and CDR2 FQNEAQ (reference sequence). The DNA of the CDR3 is TGTTCCAGCAGCTTCCGGGACAGGGGTGAAAAACTGTTTTTT. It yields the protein CSSSFRDRGEKLFF. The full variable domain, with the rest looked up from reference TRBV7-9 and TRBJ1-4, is DTGVSQNPRHKITKRGQNVTFRCDPISEHNRLYWYRQTLGQGPEFLTYFQNEAQLEKSRLLSDRFSAERPKGSFSTLEIQRTEQGDSAMYLCSSSFRDRGEKLFFGSGTQLSVL.

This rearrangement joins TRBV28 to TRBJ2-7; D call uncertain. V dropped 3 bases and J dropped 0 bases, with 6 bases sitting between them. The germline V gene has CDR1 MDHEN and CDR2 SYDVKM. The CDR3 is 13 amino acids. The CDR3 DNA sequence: TGTGCCAGCAGTTTGGAGTACTCCTACGAGCAGTACTTC. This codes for CASSLEYSYEQYF.

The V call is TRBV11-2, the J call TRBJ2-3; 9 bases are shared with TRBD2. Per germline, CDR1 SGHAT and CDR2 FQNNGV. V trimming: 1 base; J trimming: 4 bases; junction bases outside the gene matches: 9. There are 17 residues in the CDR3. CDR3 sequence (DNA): TGTGCCAGCAGCTTAGGCTTCGCGGGGGGGCGGGCAGATACGCAGTATTTT. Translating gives CASSLGFAGGRADTQYF.

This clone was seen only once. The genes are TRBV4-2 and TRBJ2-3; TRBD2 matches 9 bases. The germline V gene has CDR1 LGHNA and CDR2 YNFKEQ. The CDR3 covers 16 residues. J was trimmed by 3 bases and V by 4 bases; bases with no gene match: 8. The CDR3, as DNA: TGTGCCAGCAGCCGACGACTAGCGGCGAGAACAGATACGCAGTATTTT. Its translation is CASSRRLAARTDTQYF.

CDR3 bases: TGTGCCAGTAGTATCCCTACGGCCGGGGGTACGTCCCACGAGCAGTACTTC. Protein sequence: CASSIPTAGGTSHEQYF. The rearrangement joins TRBV19 to TRBJ2-7, with a weak D call TRBD2 (6 bases). This CDR3 region has 17 residues. The germline V and J ends were trimmed by 3 bases and 5 bases, with 23 bases remaining between them. The germline V gene encodes CDR1 LNHDA and CDR2 SQIVND (reference sequence).

CDR3 sequence: CASSSWTPSYEQYF. CDR3 nucleotides: TGTGCCAGCAGTTCATGGACACCTTCCTACGAGCAGTACTTC. The chain has TRBV6-5 and TRBJ2-7; the D gene is possibly TRBD1 (5 bases). From germline, CDR1 is MNHEY and CDR2 SVGAGI. V gave up 4 bases and J gave up 1 base, with 11 bases separating them. The CDR3 has 14 residues.

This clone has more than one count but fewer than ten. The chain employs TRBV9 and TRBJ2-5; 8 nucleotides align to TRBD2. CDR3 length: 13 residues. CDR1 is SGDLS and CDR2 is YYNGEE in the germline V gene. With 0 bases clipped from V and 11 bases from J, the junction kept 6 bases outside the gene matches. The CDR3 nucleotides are TGTGCCAGCAGCGTAGCGCTAGCGGGTGAGCAGTACTTC. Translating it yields CASSVALAGEQYF.

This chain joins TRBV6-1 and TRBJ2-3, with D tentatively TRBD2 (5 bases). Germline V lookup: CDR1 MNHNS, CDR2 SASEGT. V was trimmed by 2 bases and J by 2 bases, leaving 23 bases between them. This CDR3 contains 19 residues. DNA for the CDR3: TGTGCCAGCAGTGAACTTTTTTTTGGGCTAGCCAGAGCCACAGATACGCAGTATTTT. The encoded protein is CASSELFFGLARATDTQYF.

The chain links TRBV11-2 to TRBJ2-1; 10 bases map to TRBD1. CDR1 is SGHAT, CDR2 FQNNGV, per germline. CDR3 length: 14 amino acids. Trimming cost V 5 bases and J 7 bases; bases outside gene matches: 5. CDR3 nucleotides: TGTGCCAGCAGCATGGGACAGGGGACGAATGAGCAGTTCTTC. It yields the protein CASSMGQGTNEQFF.

The CDR3 spells CASSLEGTGAPYF. The DNA for the CDR3 is TGCGCCAGCAGCTTGGAGGGGACAGGGGCCCCATACTTC. This rearrangement joins TRBV5-1 to TRBJ2-5, with 10 bases fitting TRBD1. Germline V gene lookup returns CDR1 SGHRS and CDR2 YFSETQ. There are 13 residues in the CDR3. The trim removed 0 bases at V and 14 bases at J, leaving 7 bases unmatched.

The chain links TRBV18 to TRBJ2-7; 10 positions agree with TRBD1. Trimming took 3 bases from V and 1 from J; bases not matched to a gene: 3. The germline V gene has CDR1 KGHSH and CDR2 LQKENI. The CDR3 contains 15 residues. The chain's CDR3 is CASSPQGQGSYEQYF. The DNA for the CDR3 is TGTGCCAGCTCACCTCAGGGACAGGGGTCCTACGAGCAGTACTTC.

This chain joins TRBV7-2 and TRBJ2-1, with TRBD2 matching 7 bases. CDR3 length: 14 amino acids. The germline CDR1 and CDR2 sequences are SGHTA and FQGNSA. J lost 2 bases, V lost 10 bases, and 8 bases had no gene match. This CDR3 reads CATWVGGTYNEQFF. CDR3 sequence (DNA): TGTGCCACCTGGGTGGGAGGGACCTACAATGAGCAGTTCTTC.

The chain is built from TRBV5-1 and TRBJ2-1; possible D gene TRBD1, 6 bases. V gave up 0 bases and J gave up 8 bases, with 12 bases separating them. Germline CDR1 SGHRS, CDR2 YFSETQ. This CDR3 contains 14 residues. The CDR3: CASSLGTGFDEQFF. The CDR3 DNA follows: TGCGCCAGCAGCTTGGGCACAGGGTTCGATGAGCAGTTCTTC.

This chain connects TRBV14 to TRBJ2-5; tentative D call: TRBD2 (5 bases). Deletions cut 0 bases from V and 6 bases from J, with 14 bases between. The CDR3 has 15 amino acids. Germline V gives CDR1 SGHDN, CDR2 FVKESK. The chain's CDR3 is CASSQEVPIGKTQYF. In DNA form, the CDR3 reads TGTGCCAGCAGCCAAGAGGTACCTATCGGGAAGACCCAGTACTTC.

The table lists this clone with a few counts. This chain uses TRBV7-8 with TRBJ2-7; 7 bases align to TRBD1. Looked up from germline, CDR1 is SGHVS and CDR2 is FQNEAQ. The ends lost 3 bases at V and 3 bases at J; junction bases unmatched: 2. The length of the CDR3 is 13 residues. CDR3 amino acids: CASSLGQYYEQYF. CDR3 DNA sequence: TGTGCCAGCAGCTTGGGACAGTACTACGAGCAGTACTTC.

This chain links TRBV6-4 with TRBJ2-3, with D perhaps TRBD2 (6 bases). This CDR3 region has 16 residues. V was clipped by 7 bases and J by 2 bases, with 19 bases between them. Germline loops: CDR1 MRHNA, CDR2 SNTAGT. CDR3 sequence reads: CASKFRAGSNTDTQYF. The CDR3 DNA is TGTGCCAGCAAATTCCGGGCGGGAAGTAACACAGATACGCAGTATTTT.

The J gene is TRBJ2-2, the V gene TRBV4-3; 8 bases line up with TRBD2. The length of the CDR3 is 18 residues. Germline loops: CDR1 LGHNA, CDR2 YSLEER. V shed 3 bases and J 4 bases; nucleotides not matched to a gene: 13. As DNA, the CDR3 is TGCGCCAGCAGCCAGGTAGCGGGGAGGGCCGATGGCACCGGGGAGCTGTTTTTT. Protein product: CASSQVAGRADGTGELFF.

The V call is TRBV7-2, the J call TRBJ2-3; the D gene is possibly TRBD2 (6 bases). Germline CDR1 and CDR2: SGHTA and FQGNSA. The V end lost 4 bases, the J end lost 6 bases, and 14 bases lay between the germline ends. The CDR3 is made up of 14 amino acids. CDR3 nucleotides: TGTGCCAGCAGCTCGCGGACTATTTTGGATACGCAGTATTTT. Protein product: CASSSRTILDTQYF.

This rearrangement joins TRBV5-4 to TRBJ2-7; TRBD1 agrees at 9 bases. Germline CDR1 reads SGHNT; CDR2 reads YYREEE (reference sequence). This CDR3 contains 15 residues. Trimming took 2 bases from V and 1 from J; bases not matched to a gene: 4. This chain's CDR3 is CASSLGGTGSYEQYF. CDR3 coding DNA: TGTGCCAGCAGCTTAGGGGGGACAGGGTCCTACGAGCAGTACTTC.

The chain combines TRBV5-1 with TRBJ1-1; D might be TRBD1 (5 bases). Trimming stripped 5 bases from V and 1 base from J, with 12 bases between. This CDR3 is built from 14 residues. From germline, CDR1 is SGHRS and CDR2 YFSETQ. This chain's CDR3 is CASSTGPSNTEAFF. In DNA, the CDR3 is TGCGCCAGCAGTACAGGACCCTCGAACACTGAAGCTTTCTTT.